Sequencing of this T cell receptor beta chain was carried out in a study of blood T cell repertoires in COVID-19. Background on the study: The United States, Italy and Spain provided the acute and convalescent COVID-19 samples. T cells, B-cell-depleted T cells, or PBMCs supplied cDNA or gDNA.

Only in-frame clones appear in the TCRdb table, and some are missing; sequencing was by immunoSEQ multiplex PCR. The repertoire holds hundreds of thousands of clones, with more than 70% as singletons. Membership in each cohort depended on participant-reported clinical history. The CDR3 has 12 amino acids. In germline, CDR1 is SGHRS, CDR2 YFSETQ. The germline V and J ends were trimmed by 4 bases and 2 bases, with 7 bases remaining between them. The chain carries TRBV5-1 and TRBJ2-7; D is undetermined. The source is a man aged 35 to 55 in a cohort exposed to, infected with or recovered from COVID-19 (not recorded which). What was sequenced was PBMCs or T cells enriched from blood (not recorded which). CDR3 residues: CASSATTYEQYF. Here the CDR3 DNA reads TGCGCCAGCAGCGCAACAACCTACGAGCAGTACTTC. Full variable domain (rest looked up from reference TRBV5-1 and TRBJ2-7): KAGVTQTPRYLIKTRGQQVTLSCSPISGHRSVSWYQQTPGQGLQFLFEYFSETQRNKGNFPGRFSGRQFSNSRSEMNVSTLELGDSALYLCASSATTYEQYFGPGTRLTVT.